Each of the 25 T cell receptor beta chains below was sequenced from the same sample in a study of blood T cell repertoires in COVID-19. The data were produced by immunoSEQ multiplex PCR, yet TCRdb's version contains in-frame clones alone and is incomplete. The sample holds 250,000 to 300,000 clones, roughly 83% seen once. Sequences were obtained from peripheral blood. Every receptor here comes from a man aged 55 to 70 who had recovered from COVID-19.

The gene calls are TRBV6-5 and TRBJ2-1; D perhaps matches TRBD2 (6 bases). Germline lookup yields CDR1 MNHEY and CDR2 SVGAGI. The CDR3 consists of 12 residues. V lost 5 bases to trimming and J lost 10 bases, with 12 bases between them. As DNA, the CDR3 is TGTGCCAGCAGTCTCGGCGGGGCAGAGCAGTTCTTC. Encoded protein: CASSLGGAEQFF.

The chain links TRBV2 to TRBJ1-1, with D perhaps matching TRBD1 (6 bases). This CDR3 has 13 residues. Germline V lookup: CDR1 SNHLY, CDR2 FYNNEI. Trimming cost V 5 bases and J 4 bases, with 11 bases left between them. The CDR3 nucleotides are TGTGCCAGCAGTACAGGGCTGGGCACTGAAGCTTTCTTT. Residues: CASSTGLGTEAFF.

This clone has a handful of counts. In nucleotides, the CDR3 is TGTGCCAGTAGTGGGAGGGCCCTCTCTAGCACAGATACGCAGTATTTT. This translates into CASSGRALSSTDTQYF. The V call is TRBV19, the J call TRBJ2-3; 7 nucleotides agree with TRBD2. Per the germline V gene, CDR1 is LNHDA and CDR2 is SQIVND (reference sequence). This CDR3 contains 16 residues. After removal of 5 bases from V and 0 bases from J, the junction contained 8 bases not matched to a gene.

The V and J genes are TRBV5-1 and TRBJ1-6; maybe TRBD1 (5 bases). The CDR3 contains 16 residues. V dropped 4 bases and J dropped 6 bases, with 17 bases sitting between them. CDR1 and CDR2 from the germline V gene are SGHRS and YFSETQ. Here the CDR3 DNA reads TGCGCCAGCAGCCCCGACGTGGGCAGGGTTAATTCACCCCTCCACTTT. Translated, it gives CASSPDVGRVNSPLHF.

This sequence joins TRBV27 and TRBJ2-7; D remains unclear. The V gene's germline CDR1 is MNHEY and CDR2 SMNVEV (reference sequence). V lost 3 bases, J lost 3 bases, and 9 bases lay in between. CDR3 size: 13 residues. CDR3 loop: CASSLRRFYEQYF. CDR3 DNA: TGTGCCAGCAGTTTGCGTCGATTCTACGAGCAGTACTTC.

The J gene is TRBJ1-3, the V gene TRBV6-5; D is ambiguous. The germline V and J ends were trimmed by 5 bases and 0 bases, with 8 bases remaining between them. The CDR3 is made up of 14 amino acids. Germline values: CDR1 MNHEY, CDR2 SVGAGI. For the CDR3, the DNA is TGTGCCAGCAGTCCAGGCGACTCTGGAAACACCATATATTTT. Its translation: CASSPGDSGNTIYF.

V and J are TRBV5-1 and TRBJ2-1; maybe TRBD2 (6 bases). Germline V gene sequence: CDR1 SGHRS, CDR2 YFSETQ. Trimming took 7 bases from V and 5 from J, leaving 10 bases between them. The CDR3 is made up of 12 amino acids. The CDR3 DNA follows: TGCGCCAGCTTCGAGCGGGACAATGAGCAGTTCTTC. It encodes CASFERDNEQFF.

This clone was recorded only once. The chain employs TRBV19 and TRBJ2-5, with 7 positions matching TRBD1. Trimming cost V 4 bases and J 1 base; bases outside gene matches: 6. The germline V gene has CDR1 LNHDA and CDR2 SQIVND (reference sequence). The CDR3 runs 15 residues. CDR3 protein: CASSTYEGAQETQYF. The CDR3, as DNA: TGTGCCAGTAGTACGTACGAGGGGGCCCAAGAGACCCAGTACTTC.

In nucleotides, the CDR3 is TGTGCCTGGGGCCGAAACAGGGGCAATCAGCCCCAGCATTTT. Translated, it gives CAWGRNRGNQPQHF. This chain uses TRBV30 with TRBJ1-5, with D possibly matching TRBD1 (6 bases). The CDR3 loop spans 14 amino acids. Trimming cost V 5 bases and J 2 bases, with 13 bases left between them. The germline V gene has CDR1 GTSNPN and CDR2 SVGIG (reference sequence).

The DNA of the CDR3 is TGTGCCAGCAGAGACGACCGCGGTCCGTCGGGTGAAAAACTGTTTTTT. As protein: CASRDDRGPSGEKLFF. The chain employs TRBV3-1 (or the pseudogene TRBV3-2) and TRBJ1-4; D ambiguous. The ends were cut back, 6 bases at V and 7 bases at J, with 21 bases in the middle. Per the germline V gene, CDR1 is LGHDT and CDR2 is YNNKEL (reference sequence). The CDR3 is 16 amino acids.

V is TRBV3-1 (or the pseudogene TRBV3-2) and J is TRBJ2-7, with 9 nucleotides matching TRBD2. CDR3 length: 15 residues. J lost 7 bases, V lost 1 base, and 8 bases had no gene match. The germline CDR1 and CDR2 sequences are LGHDT and YNNKEL (reference sequence). CDR3 sequence: CASSQVSGSWEEQYF. The CDR3 DNA follows: TGTGCCAGCAGCCAAGTTAGCGGGAGTTGGGAAGAGCAGTACTTC.

The chain couples TRBV6-1 to TRBJ1-3; D might be TRBD1 (6 bases). This CDR3 is built from 16 residues. CDR1 MNHNS and CDR2 SASEGT come from the germline V gene. V was trimmed by 1 base and J by 1 base, leaving 11 bases between them. The CDR3 DNA reads TGTGCCAGCAGTGAAGGCCAGGGGAGATCTGGAAACACCATATATTTT. As protein: CASSEGQGRSGNTIYF.

The chain links TRBV12-2 to TRBJ2-1; the table gives TRBD2 as D, unverified against the DNA. TRBV12-2 is a recognized pseudogene. This CDR3 is 17 amino acids long. The CDR3 is CASRPPTQRMPYNEQFF. CDR3 nucleotides: TGTGCAAGTCGACCTCCCACACAGCGGATGCCTTACAATGAGCAGTTCTTC.

This sequence joins TRBV18 and TRBJ1-4, with TRBD1 as a possible D gene (6 bases). From germline, CDR1 is KGHSH and CDR2 LQKENI. Trimming stripped 6 bases from V and 7 bases from J, with 12 bases between. This CDR3 comprises 13 residues. This CDR3 is CASSDQGSEKLFF. CDR3 nucleotides: TGTGCCAGCTCGGACCAGGGGAGTGAAAAACTGTTTTTT. Looking up the rest from reference TRBV18 and TRBJ1-4 gives the full variable domain: NAGVMQNPRHLVRRRGQEARLRCSPMKGHSHVYWYRQLPEEGLKFMVYLQKENIIDESGMPKERFSAEFPKEGPSILRIQQVVRGDSAAYFCASSDQGSEKLFFGSGTQLSVL.

V is TRBV9 and J is TRBJ1-1; D is unresolved. Looked up from germline, CDR1 is SGDLS and CDR2 is YYNGEE. V lost 4 bases and J lost 3, with 13 bases in between. This CDR3 contains 14 residues. This CDR3 is CASSPSGLDTEAFF. CDR3 DNA sequence: TGTGCCAGCAGCCCCTCGGGTCTTGACACTGAAGCTTTCTTT.

The chain's CDR3 is CASSQTGELFF. The DNA of the CDR3 is TGTGCCAGCAGCCAGACCGGGGAGCTGTTTTTT. The chain has TRBV2 and TRBJ2-2; D gene uncertain. The CDR3 sequence is 11 residues long. Per the germline V gene, CDR1 is SNHLY and CDR2 is FYNNEI. V dropped 6 bases and J dropped 5 bases, with 4 bases sitting between them.

This chain links TRBV12-3 or TRBV12-4 with TRBJ2-5; D is perhaps TRBD1 (5 bases). V lost 2 bases to trimming and J lost 4 bases, with 8 bases between them. The length of the CDR3 is 13 residues. The chain's CDR3 is CASSLSGIETQYF. The CDR3 DNA sequence: TGTGCCAGCAGTTTATCAGGGATAGAGACCCAGTACTTC.

The chain has TRBV18 and TRBJ1-5, with D tentatively TRBD1 (6 bases). This CDR3 has 16 residues. Germline CDR1 is KGHSH and CDR2 is LQKENI. The V gene lost 3 bases and the J gene lost 1 base, with 13 bases spanning the gap. CDR3 residues: CASSPSGGGSNQPQHF. In nucleotides, the CDR3 is TGTGCCAGCTCACCCTCGGGGGGCGGGAGCAATCAGCCCCAGCATTTT.

The chain has TRBV7-8 and TRBJ2-3; 8 bases fit TRBD2. Germline lookup yields CDR1 SGHVS and CDR2 FQNEAQ. V was pared by 5 bases and J by 6 bases, with 13 bases of the junction left unmatched. CDR3 length: 16 amino acids. CDR3: CASSPYRGGPVDTQYF. The CDR3 coding sequence is TGTGCCAGCAGCCCCTACCGGGGGGGCCCGGTCGATACGCAGTATTTT.

V is TRBV19 and J is TRBJ2-1; D is perhaps TRBD1 (6 bases). The V end lost 4 bases, the J end lost 0 bases, and 25 bases lay between the germline ends. This CDR3 is 20 amino acids long. Germline V gene lookup returns CDR1 LNHDA and CDR2 SQIVND (reference sequence). The CDR3 protein is CASSTEQGRKSLSSYNEQFF. DNA of the CDR3: TGTGCCAGTAGTACGGAACAGGGTCGGAAGTCTCTAAGCTCCTACAATGAGCAGTTCTTC.

This sequence joins TRBV28 and TRBJ1-5; no definite D call. Germline assignment: CDR1 MDHEN and CDR2 SYDVKM. There are 11 residues in the CDR3. V lost 7 bases to trimming and J lost 7 bases, with 8 bases between them. CDR3 region: CASNSKQPQHF. CDR3 nucleotides: TGTGCCAGCAACTCCAAACAGCCCCAGCATTTT.

The rearrangement links TRBV9 to TRBJ2-2; TRBD1 matches at 9 bases. With V trimmed by 4 bases and J by 7 bases, 11 bases remained unmatched. The CDR3 has 16 amino acids. Per germline, CDR1 SGDLS and CDR2 YYNGEE. The CDR3 loop is CASSTPGQGLYGELFF. For the CDR3, the DNA is TGTGCCAGCAGCACCCCGGGACAGGGATTGTACGGGGAGCTGTTTTTT.

The table lists this clone with a count of one. The chain joins TRBV7-6 to TRBJ2-2; 12 bases fit TRBD2. The CDR3 length is 19 residues. V lost 5 bases, J lost 1 base, and 11 bases stayed unmatched. Germline V gene lookup returns CDR1 SGHVS and CDR2 FNYEAQ. The CDR3 region is CASSPRASGGVQNTGELFF. The CDR3 nucleotides are TGTGCCAGCAGCCCGAGGGCTAGCGGGGGGGTTCAGAACACCGGGGAGCTGTTTTTT.

This rearrangement joins TRBV3-1 (or the pseudogene TRBV3-2) to TRBJ2-1; 7 bases are a match to TRBD2. Trimming removed 4 bases from V and 10 bases from J; junction bases left unmatched: 10. CDR1 and CDR2 (germline): LGHDT, YNNKEL (reference sequence). The CDR3 loop spans 14 amino acids. The CDR3 is CASSLGAGVKEQFF. The DNA of the CDR3 is TGTGCCAGCAGCCTAGGGGCGGGAGTGAAAGAGCAGTTCTTC.

This clone was detected only once. The chain combines TRBV9 with TRBJ2-7; TRBD1 agrees at 10 bases. Germline V CDR1 and CDR2: SGDLS, YYNGEE. The CDR3 is 14 residues long. V was pared by 2 bases and J by 6 bases, with 5 bases of the junction left unmatched. CDR3 sequence: CASSVGQGPSEQYF. As DNA, the CDR3 is TGTGCCAGCAGCGTGGGACAGGGGCCCTCCGAGCAGTACTTC.